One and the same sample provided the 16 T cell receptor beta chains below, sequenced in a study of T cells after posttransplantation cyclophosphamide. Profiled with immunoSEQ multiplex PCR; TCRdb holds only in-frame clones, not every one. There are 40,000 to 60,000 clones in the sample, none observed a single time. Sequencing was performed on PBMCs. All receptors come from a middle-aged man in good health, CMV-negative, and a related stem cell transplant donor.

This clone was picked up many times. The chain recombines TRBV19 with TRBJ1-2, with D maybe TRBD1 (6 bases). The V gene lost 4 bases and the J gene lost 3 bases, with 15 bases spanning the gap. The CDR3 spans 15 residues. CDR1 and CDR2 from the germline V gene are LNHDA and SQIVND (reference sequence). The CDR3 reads CASSTPGQGYYGYTF. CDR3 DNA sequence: TGTGCCAGTAGTACCCCCGGGCAGGGGTACTATGGCTACACCTTC.

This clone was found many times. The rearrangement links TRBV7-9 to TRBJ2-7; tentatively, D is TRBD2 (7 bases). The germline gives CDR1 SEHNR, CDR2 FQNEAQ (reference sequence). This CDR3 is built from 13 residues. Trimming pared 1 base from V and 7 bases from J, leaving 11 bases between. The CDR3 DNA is TGTGCCAGCAGCTTAGAGGGGGGGGGAGAGCAGTACTTC. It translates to CASSLEGGGEQYF.

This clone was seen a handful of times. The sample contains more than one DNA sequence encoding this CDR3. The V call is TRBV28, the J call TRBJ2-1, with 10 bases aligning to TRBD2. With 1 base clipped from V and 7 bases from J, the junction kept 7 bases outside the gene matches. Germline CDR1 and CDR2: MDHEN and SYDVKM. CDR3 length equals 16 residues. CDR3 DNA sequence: TGTGCCAGCAGTTTATTAACTAGCGGGAAGAATAATGAGCAGTTCTTC. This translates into CASSLLTSGKNNEQFF.

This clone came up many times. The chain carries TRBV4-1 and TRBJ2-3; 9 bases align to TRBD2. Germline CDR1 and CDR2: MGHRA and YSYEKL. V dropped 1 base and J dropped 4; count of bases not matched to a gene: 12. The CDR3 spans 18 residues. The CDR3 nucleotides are TGCGCCAGCAGCCAAGTAGCGGGAGTTAGTCCCATGTCAGATACGCAGTATTTT. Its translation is CASSQVAGVSPMSDTQYF.

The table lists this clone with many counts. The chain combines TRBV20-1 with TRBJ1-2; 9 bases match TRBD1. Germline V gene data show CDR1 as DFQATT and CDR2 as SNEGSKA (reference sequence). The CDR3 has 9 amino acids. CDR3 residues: CRAGTGTTF. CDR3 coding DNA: TGCAGGGCCGGGACAGGGACCACCTTC.

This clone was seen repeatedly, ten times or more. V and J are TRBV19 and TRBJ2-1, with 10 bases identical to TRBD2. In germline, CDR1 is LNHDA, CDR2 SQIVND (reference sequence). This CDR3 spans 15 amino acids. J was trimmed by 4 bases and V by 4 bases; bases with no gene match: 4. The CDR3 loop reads CASSTAGGGYNEQFF. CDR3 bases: TGTGCCAGTAGTACAGCGGGAGGGGGTTACAATGAGCAGTTCTTC.

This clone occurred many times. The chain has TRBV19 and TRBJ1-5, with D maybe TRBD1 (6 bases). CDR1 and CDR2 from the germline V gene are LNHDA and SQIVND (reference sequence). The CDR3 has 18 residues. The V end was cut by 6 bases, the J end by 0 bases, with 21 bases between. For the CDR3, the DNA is TGTGCCAGTAGACCCGAACAGGGTTTCTGGGATAGCAATCAGCCCCAGCATTTT. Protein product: CASRPEQGFWDSNQPQHF.

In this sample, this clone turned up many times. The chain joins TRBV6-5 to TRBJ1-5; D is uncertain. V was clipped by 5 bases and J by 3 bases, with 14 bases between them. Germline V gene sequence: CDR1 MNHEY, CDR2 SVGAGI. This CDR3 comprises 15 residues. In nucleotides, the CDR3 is TGTGCCAGCAGTCGCCTCAGAGGCTCCAATCAGCCCCAGCATTTT. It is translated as CASSRLRGSNQPQHF.

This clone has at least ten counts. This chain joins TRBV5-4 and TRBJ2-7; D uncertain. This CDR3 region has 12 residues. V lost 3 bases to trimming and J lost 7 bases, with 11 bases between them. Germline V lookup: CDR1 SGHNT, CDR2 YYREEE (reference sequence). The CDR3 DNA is TGTGCCAGCAGCTCCGGCCGGGTGGAGCAGTACTTC. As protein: CASSSGRVEQYF. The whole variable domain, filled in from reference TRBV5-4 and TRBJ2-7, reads ETGVTQSPTHLIKTRGQQVTLRCSSQSGHNTVSWYQQALGQGPQFIFQYYREEENGRGNFPPRFSGLQFPNYSSELNVNALELDDSALYLCASSSGRVEQYFGPGTRLTVT.

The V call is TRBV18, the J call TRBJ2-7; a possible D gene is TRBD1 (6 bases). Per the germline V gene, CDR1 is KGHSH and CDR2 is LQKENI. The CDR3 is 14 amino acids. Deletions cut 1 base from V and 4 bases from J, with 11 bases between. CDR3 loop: CASSPQGDRYEQYF. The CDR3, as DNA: TGTGCCAGCTCACCACAGGGTGACAGGTACGAGCAGTACTTC. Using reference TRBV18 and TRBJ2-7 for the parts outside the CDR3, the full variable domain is NAGVMQNPRHLVRRRGQEARLRCSPMKGHSHVYWYRQLPEEGLKFMVYLQKENIIDESGMPKERFSAEFPKEGPSILRIQQVVRGDSAAYFCASSPQGDRYEQYFGPGTRLTVT.

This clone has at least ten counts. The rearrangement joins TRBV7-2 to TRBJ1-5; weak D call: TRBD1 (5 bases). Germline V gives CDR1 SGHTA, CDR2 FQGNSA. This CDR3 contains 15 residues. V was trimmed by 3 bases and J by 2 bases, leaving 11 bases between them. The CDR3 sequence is CASSFDGGGNQPQHF. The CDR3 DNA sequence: TGTGCCAGCAGCTTTGATGGAGGGGGCAATCAGCCCCAGCATTTT.

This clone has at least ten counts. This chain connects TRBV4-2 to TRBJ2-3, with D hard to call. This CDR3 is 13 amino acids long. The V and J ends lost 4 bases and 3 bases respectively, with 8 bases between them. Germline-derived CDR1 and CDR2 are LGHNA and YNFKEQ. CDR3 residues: CASSLRRTDTQYF. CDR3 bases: TGTGCCAGCAGCCTCCGGCGGACAGATACGCAGTATTTT.

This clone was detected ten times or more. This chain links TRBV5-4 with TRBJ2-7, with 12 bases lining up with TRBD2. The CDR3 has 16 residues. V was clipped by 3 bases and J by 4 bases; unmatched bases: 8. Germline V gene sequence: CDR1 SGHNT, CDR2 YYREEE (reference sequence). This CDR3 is CASSSHQTSGRYEQYF. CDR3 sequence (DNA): TGTGCCAGCAGCTCACACCAGACTAGCGGGAGATACGAGCAGTACTTC.

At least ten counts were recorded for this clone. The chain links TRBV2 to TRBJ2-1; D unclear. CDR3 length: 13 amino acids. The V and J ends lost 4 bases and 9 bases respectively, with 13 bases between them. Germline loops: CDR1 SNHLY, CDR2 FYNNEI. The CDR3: CASSVRSAGEQFF. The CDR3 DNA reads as TGTGCCAGCAGTGTACGGTCGGCAGGTGAGCAGTTCTTC.

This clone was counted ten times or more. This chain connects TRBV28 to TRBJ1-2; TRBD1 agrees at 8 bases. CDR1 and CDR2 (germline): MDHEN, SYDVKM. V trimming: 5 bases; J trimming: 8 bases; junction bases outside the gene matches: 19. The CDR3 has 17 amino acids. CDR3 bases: TGTGCCAGCAGTCCGCCGGGGGACAGGAGGTCCTTCGAGGGCTACACCTTC. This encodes CASSPPGDRRSFEGYTF.

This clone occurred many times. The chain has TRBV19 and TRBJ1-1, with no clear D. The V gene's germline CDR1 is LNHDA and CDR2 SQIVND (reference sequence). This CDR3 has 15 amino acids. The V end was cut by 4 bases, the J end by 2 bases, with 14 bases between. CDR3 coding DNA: TGTGCCAGTAGTACAAACCTCGGACTAAACACTGAAGCTTTCTTT. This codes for CASSTNLGLNTEAFF.